This T cell receptor beta chain was captured by sequencing in a study of blood T cell repertoires in COVID-19. How the authors handled the data: How many nucleated cells were present was estimated from reference gene primer amplification. Sequencing used immunoSEQ multiplex PCR; TCRdb keeps in-frame clones, though not all of them. V, J and clone size reflect that table, while D and trimming were determined from the DNA. This sample has under 250,000 clones, with more than 75% found just once. Trimming shortened V by 4 bases and J by 0 bases, and 14 bases separated the two germline ends. The CDR3 runs 16 residues. Looked up from germline, CDR1 is PRHDT and CDR2 is FYEKMQ (reference sequence).

The TCR sequence derives from a woman in her forties with acute or convalescent COVID-19. The sequenced material came from peripheral blood. This rearrangement joins TRBV13 to TRBJ2-3; TRBD2 is a possible D gene (5 bases). CDR3 sequence (DNA): TGTGCCAGCAGCTCCCAGCGGAGTTCTAGCACAGATACGCAGTATTTT. It codes for CASSSQRSSSTDTQYF.